This TCR beta chain is drawn from a study of response to subunit inactivated influenza vaccine. TCRdb analysed the RT-PCR reads with MiXCR anew, one entry per CDR3 protein. The sample has 500,000 to 600,000 distinct CDR3 sequences; 10% to 12% are singletons. This clonotype has only a few counts. Germline V gene data show CDR1 as SGHRS and CDR2 as YFSETQ. This CDR3 comprises 13 residues. Trimming pared 3 bases from V and 7 bases from J, leaving 11 bases between. A further study also used this sample, focusing on T cells expressing NK-cell markers. That study reports: 5'RACE template switching with UMIs generated TCR beta cDNA.

The V gene is TRBV5-1, the J gene TRBJ1-3, with TRBD1 as a possible D gene (5 bases). This clonotype originated in a man aged 45-60 years who received an inactivated influenza vaccine. The sequencing used PBMCs from blood, collected on the day of vaccination. The CDR3 protein is CASSSGLANTIYF. The CDR3 bases are TGCGCCAGCAGCTCGGGACTTGCGAACACCATATATTTT. Filled out from reference TRBV5-1 and TRBJ1-3, the complete variable domain reads KAGVTQTPRYLIKTRGQQVTLSCSPISGHRSVSWYQQTPGQGLQFLFEYFSETQRNKGNFPGRFSGRQFSNSRSEMNVSTLELGDSALYLCASSSGLANTIYFGEGSWLTVV.